The present entry profiles one T cell receptor (beta chain) with its context. Each CDR3 protein gets one entry after TCRdb re-called the 5' RACE reads with MiXCR. The sample has 450,000 or so distinct CDR3 sequences; 15% to 20% are singletons. CDR3 length: 13 amino acids. Losses at the gene ends were 3 bases for V and 4 bases for J; bases not matched to a gene: 2. The data were taken from a study of identical twins. This TCR was recovered from a man aged 50 or older in good health. The chain recombines TRBV12-3 or TRBV12-4 with TRBJ1-1; 7 bases agree with TRBD1. Material: naive T cells sorted from blood. The CDR3: CASSFGQATEAFF. CDR3 in DNA: TGTGCCAGCAGTTTTGGACAGGCCACTGAAGCTTTCTTT.